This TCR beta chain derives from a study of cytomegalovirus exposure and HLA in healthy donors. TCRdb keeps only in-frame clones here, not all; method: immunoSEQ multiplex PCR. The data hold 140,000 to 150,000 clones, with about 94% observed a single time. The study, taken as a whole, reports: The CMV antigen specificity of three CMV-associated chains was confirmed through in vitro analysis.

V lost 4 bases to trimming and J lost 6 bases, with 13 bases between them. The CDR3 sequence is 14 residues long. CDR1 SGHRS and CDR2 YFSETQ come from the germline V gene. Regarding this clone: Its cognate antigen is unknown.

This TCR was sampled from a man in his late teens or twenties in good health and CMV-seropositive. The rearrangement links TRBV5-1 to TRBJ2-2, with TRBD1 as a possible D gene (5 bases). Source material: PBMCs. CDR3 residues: CASSKITGPGELFF. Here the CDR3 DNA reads TGCGCCAGCAGCAAAATTACAGGCCCCGGGGAGCTGTTTTTT.